These 21 T cell receptor beta chains originate from one sample sequenced in a study of long-term antiretroviral therapy in people with HIV. This was the immunoSEQ v3.0 assay at survey level. Generated by immunoSEQ multiplex PCR, the TCRdb table keeps only in-frame clones and is missing some. The table lists thousands of clones, over 80% of them singletons. The sample was unsorted PBMCs, taken 0.3 years before starting antiretroviral therapy. The origin of the receptors is a man in his thirties or forties with HIV.

The gene calls are TRBV10-1 and TRBJ1-1; D not certain. Trimming took 7 bases from V and 5 from J, leaving 14 bases between them. Germline CDR1 is WNHNN and CDR2 is SYGVQD (reference sequence). The CDR3 runs 13 residues. The CDR3 here is CASNRAVGTEAFF. CDR3 coding DNA: TGCGCCAGCAACCGGGCCGTGGGGACTGAAGCTTTCTTT.

The V gene is TRBV19, the J gene TRBJ1-2; 9 nucleotides agree with TRBD1. The germline gives CDR1 LNHDA, CDR2 SQIVND (reference sequence). The CDR3 runs to 13 residues. Trimming removed 6 bases from V and 5 bases from J; junction bases left unmatched: 4. The CDR3 DNA follows: TGTGCCAGTAGGGAAGACAGGGGGTATGGCTACACCTTC. Translated, it gives CASREDRGYGYTF.

This clone was detected a few times. V is TRBV7-6 and J is TRBJ1-4; 10 bases are a match to TRBD1. V shed 3 bases, J shed 8 bases, and the junction held 6 bases outside the gene matches. In germline, CDR1 is SGHVS, CDR2 FNYEAQ. The CDR3 contains 15 residues. This chain's CDR3 is CASSLAGTGDEKLFF. CDR3 DNA sequence: TGTGCCAGCAGCTTGGCCGGGACAGGGGACGAAAAACTGTTTTTT.

This sequence joins TRBV7-9 and TRBJ1-1, with D unclear. This CDR3 has 14 amino acids. V was cut by 3 bases and J by 5 bases, with 13 bases left in between. Germline loops: CDR1 SEHNR, CDR2 FQNEAQ (reference sequence). For the CDR3, the DNA is TGTGCCAGCAGCTTGCGAGGGATGCGGACTGAAGCTTTCTTT. Residues: CASSLRGMRTEAFF.

The V gene is TRBV5-5, the J gene TRBJ2-3; 14 bases are shared with TRBD2. V gave up 2 bases and J gave up 5 bases; unmatched junction bases: 4. The CDR3 runs 16 residues. Per germline, CDR1 SGHKS and CDR2 YYEKEE (reference sequence). The CDR3 sequence is CASSLGTSGSGDTQYF. The DNA of the CDR3 is TGTGCCAGCAGCTTAGGGACTAGCGGGAGTGGAGATACGCAGTATTTT.

This clone was seen a handful of times. The V and J genes are TRBV10-3 and TRBJ2-2; 8 positions agree with TRBD2. The CDR3 extends over 18 amino acids. Germline loops: CDR1 ENHRY, CDR2 SYGVKD. The V segment lost 4 bases and the J segment 0 bases; nucleotides outside the gene matches: 10. The CDR3 DNA reads TGTGCCATCAGTGGACTGCCACCGGGACTAGCGAACACCGGGGAGCTGTTTTTT. This sequence encodes CAISGLPPGLANTGELFF.

V gene TRBV6-5 combines with J gene TRBJ2-1; tentatively, D is TRBD1 (6 bases). V lost 6 bases, J lost 9 bases, and 15 bases lay in between. This CDR3 comprises 13 residues. The germline gives CDR1 MNHEY, CDR2 SVGAGI. The CDR3 DNA follows: TGTGCCAGCAGCGATACAGGGTCGGGTGAGCAGTTCTTC. Translated, it gives CASSDTGSGEQFF.

The chain is built from TRBV19 and TRBJ2-7, with TRBD1 identical over 8 bases. Unmatched junction bases numbered 13, after V lost 6 bases and J lost 6 bases. The CDR3 is 15 residues long. The germline V gene encodes CDR1 LNHDA and CDR2 SQIVND (reference sequence). Written as DNA, the CDR3 is TGTGCCAGTAGAAGTTTGACAGGGGAAAGGGCCGAGCAGTACTTC. Translated, it gives CASRSLTGERAEQYF.

CDR3: CASETGRDEQFF. The CDR3 DNA is TGTGCCAGCGAGACAGGGCGGGATGAGCAGTTCTTC. This chain uses TRBV28 with TRBJ2-1, with 7 bases fitting TRBD1. Germline trimming cut 8 bases from V and 8 bases from J; bases unmatched to any gene: 6. Germline-derived CDR1 and CDR2 are MDHEN and SYDVKM. This CDR3 has 12 amino acids.

This chain uses TRBV27 with TRBJ2-3, with 10 nucleotides matching TRBD1. The CDR3 runs 14 residues. Germline CDR1 MNHEY, CDR2 SMNVEV (reference sequence). V was clipped by 4 bases and J by 3 bases; unmatched bases: 1. The CDR3 DNA follows: TGTGCCAGCAGTTGGACAGGGGGGACAGATACGCAGTATTTT. Translating it yields CASSWTGGTDTQYF.

This clone was detected only a few times. The CDR3 spells CASSQDIPDRGYEQYF. The CDR3 DNA reads TGCGCCAGCAGCCAAGATATCCCGGACAGGGGCTACGAGCAGTACTTC. The chain joins TRBV4-3 to TRBJ2-7, with 9 bases that match TRBD1. V dropped 0 bases and J dropped 3; count of bases not matched to a gene: 6. The CDR3 extends over 16 amino acids. Germline CDR1 LGHNA, CDR2 YSLEER.

This clone has only a few counts. The rearrangement links TRBV7-2 to TRBJ2-7; no clear D gene. V lost 0 bases to trimming and J lost 0 bases, with 9 bases between them. From germline, CDR1 is SGHTA and CDR2 FQGNSA. The CDR3 length is 15 residues. The chain's CDR3 is CASSLAGGTSYEQYF. The CDR3 bases are TGTGCCAGCAGCTTAGCGGGCGGAACCTCCTACGAGCAGTACTTC.

The V and J genes are TRBV4-3 and TRBJ1-1; 7 bases are a match to TRBD1. The V segment lost 0 bases and the J segment 2 bases; nucleotides outside the gene matches: 9. CDR3 length: 17 amino acids. Germline CDR1 LGHNA, CDR2 YSLEER. The CDR3 sequence: CASSQERTGELNTEAFF. The CDR3 nucleotides are TGCGCCAGCAGCCAAGAACGTACAGGGGAACTCAACACTGAAGCTTTCTTT.

This clone was recorded a few times. This chain joins TRBV9 and TRBJ2-3, with 9 bases matching TRBD2. Unmatched junction bases numbered 6, after V lost 0 bases and J lost 4 bases. The germline gives CDR1 SGDLS, CDR2 YYNGEE. CDR3 length equals 16 residues. The CDR3 DNA is TGTGCCAGCAGCGTAGTTGCGGGGGGGCGGTCAGATACGCAGTATTTT. It specifies CASSVVAGGRSDTQYF.

V is TRBV4-1 and J is TRBJ2-7; either TRBD1 or TRBD2 may supply D (5 bases each). The ends were cut back, 0 bases at V and 6 bases at J, with 6 bases in the middle. Looked up from germline, CDR1 is MGHRA and CDR2 is YSYEKL. CDR3 length: 12 amino acids. The CDR3 DNA follows: TGCGCCAGCAGCCAAGAAGGGACCGAGCAGTACTTC. This translates into CASSQEGTEQYF.

The gene calls are TRBV7-2 and TRBJ1-2, with 10 bases aligning to TRBD1. The CDR3 runs to 15 residues. Germline-derived CDR1 and CDR2 are SGHTA and FQGNSA. V lost 5 bases to trimming and J lost 3 bases; unmatched junction nucleotides: 6. For the CDR3, the DNA is TGTGCCAGCAGCGCAGACAGGGGGCAGGACTATGGCTACACCTTC. It encodes CASSADRGQDYGYTF. Full variable domain (outside the CDR3, taken from reference TRBV7-2 and TRBJ1-2): GAGVSQSPSNKVTEKGKDVELRCDPISGHTALYWYRQSLGQGLEFLIYFQGNSAPDKSGLPSDRFSAERTGGSVSTLTIQRTQQEDSAVYLCASSADRGQDYGYTFGSGTRLTVV.

The genes are TRBV4-3 and TRBJ2-3; 9 bases align to TRBD1. Per the germline V gene, CDR1 is LGHNA and CDR2 is YSLEER. The CDR3 is 19 amino acids. J was trimmed by 7 bases and V by 1 base; bases with no gene match: 18. In DNA form, the CDR3 reads TGCGCCAGCAGCCAAGTGCTATACGCGGGACAGGGATATCCTAATACGCAGTATTTT. Translation: CASSQVLYAGQGYPNTQYF.

The J gene is TRBJ2-5, the V gene TRBV28; 8 bases line up with TRBD2. The CDR3 is 16 amino acids. In germline, CDR1 is MDHEN, CDR2 SYDVKM. V lost 5 bases and J lost 5; bases outside the gene matches: 13. CDR3 nucleotide sequence: TGTGCCAGCAGTACCTGGATAGCGGGGAGGGGGGAGACCCAGTACTTC. Translated: CASSTWIAGRGETQYF.

The CDR3 loop reads CASSSPGTGFYEQYF. As DNA, the CDR3 is TGTGCCAGCAGTAGCCCTGGGACAGGGTTTTACGAGCAGTACTTC. The rearrangement uses TRBV28 and TRBJ2-7; 9 bases map to TRBD1. V lost 5 bases to trimming and J lost 4 bases; unmatched junction nucleotides: 9. The CDR3 runs to 15 residues. Germline-derived CDR1 and CDR2 are MDHEN and SYDVKM. Combining the CDR3 with reference TRBV28 and TRBJ2-7 gives the whole variable domain DVKVTQSSRYLVKRTGEKVFLECVQDMDHENMFWYRQDPGLGLRLIYFSYDVKMKEKGDIPEGYSVSREKKERFSLILESASTNQTSMYLCASSSPGTGFYEQYFGPGTRLTVT.

This clone was recorded once. The gene calls are TRBV7-3 and TRBJ1-1, with a tentative D call TRBD1 (5 bases). With 1 base removed from V and 4 bases from J, the gap between germline ends came to 10 bases. Germline V gene data show CDR1 as SGHTA and CDR2 as FQGTGA. There are 14 residues in the CDR3. The CDR3 bases are TGTGCCAGCAGCTTAAACCCAGGGTTCACTGAAGCTTTCTTT. Translation: CASSLNPGFTEAFF.

The gene calls are TRBV14 and TRBJ1-6; D might be TRBD1 (5 bases). The CDR3 has 14 amino acids. Trimming removed 7 bases from V and 9 bases from J, with 16 bases in between. Germline V gene sequence: CDR1 SGHDN, CDR2 FVKESK. The CDR3 here is CASTPGRDGSPLHF. CDR3 nucleotides: TGTGCCAGCACCCCCGGGAGGGACGGTTCACCCCTCCACTTT.